This section outlines one T cell receptor (beta chain) sequence together with its context. Its specificity is not known. This table comes from immunoSEQ multiplex PCR, and its TCRdb copy is limited to in-frame clones, with some not included. The sample lists about 78,000 clones, about 87% seen once, with over 0.85% in the top ten. Chemo-refractory metastatic non-small-cell lung cancer patients were treated with focal radiation plus CTLA-4 blockade with ipilimumab. The sample belongs to a study of radiotherapy plus CTLA-4 blockade in lung cancer. Study results and limitations: In blood, early T cell clone dynamics reportedly predicted response best, together with interferon-beta. In blood, after radiotherapy plus ipilimumab, tumor-derived TCR clones expanded.

V was pared by 1 base and J by 2 bases, with 14 bases between. This CDR3 is 16 amino acids long. The germline CDR1 and CDR2 sequences are SEHNR and FQNEAQ (reference sequence). The sequence was collected from a human donor with non-small cell lung cancer who had stable disease on radiotherapy plus ipilimumab. The sample here was peripheral blood, taken from a patient treated with radiotherapy plus ipilimumab. This chain links TRBV7-9 with TRBJ1-2, with D possibly TRBD1 on 5 matching bases. CDR3 region: CASSLVTGPLNYGYTF. The DNA for the CDR3 is TGTGCCAGCAGCTTAGTGACGGGACCGCTCAACTATGGCTACACCTTC.